Listed below are T cell receptor beta chains from one sample, sequenced in a study of blood T cell repertoires in COVID-19. Sequenced by immunoSEQ multiplex PCR; TCRdb stores in-frame clones only, minus some. The table shows hundreds of thousands of clones, with roughly 90% occurring only once. The sample taken for sequencing was peripheral blood. These receptors were obtained from a woman between 45 and 65 years old who had recovered from COVID-19. The CDR3 runs from the conserved cysteine through the conserved F or W. D genes are given only for firm matches. Clone size is given for some rows only: seen once, a few or many times, or a class if the clone is expanded.

J gene	clone size	V gene	D gene	CDR3 DNA	CDR3 protein
TRBJ2-7	once	TRBV14	.	TGTGCCAGCAGCCAAGCTCCCGGGTCCTACGAGCAGTACTTC	CASSQAPGSYEQYF
TRBJ1-3	.	TRBV2	TRBD1	TGTGCCAGCAGTGAAGCGGGACAGTCCTACTCTGGAAACACCATATATTTT	CASSEAGQSYSGNTIYF
TRBJ2-7	.	TRBV4-2	.	TGTGCCAGCAGCCCGGGGGCGGGAGACGAGCAGTACTTC	CASSPGAGDEQYF
TRBJ1-1	.	TRBV29-1	.	TGCAGCGTCAGAACAGGGATCACTGAAGCTTTCTTT	CSVRTGITEAFF
TRBJ2-3	.	TRBV5-8	.	TGTGCCAGCAGCTTGGGGAGGATCGGGAGCACAGATACGCAGTATTTT	CASSLGRIGSTDTQYF
TRBJ2-2	.	TRBV6-1	.	TGTGCCAGCAGTGAAGTGGGGCAGTCTACCGGGGAGCTGTTTTTT	CASSEVGQSTGELFF
TRBJ2-7	.	TRBV5-6	TRBD2	TGTGCCAGCAGCTTGGGGACTAGCGGGAGGGCCATGTACGAGCAGTACTTC	CASSLGTSGRAMYEQYF
TRBJ1-6	.	TRBV28	TRBD1	TGTGCCAGCAGTTTTTCCGGCTACAGGGGGCTGGATAATTCACCCCTCCACTTT	CASSFSGYRGLDNSPLHF
TRBJ1-2	.	TRBV14	TRBD1	TGTGCCAGCAGCCTAGGACAGGCTTTCTATGGCTACACCTTC	CASSLGQAFYGYTF
TRBJ1-3	few	TRBV5-1	TRBD1	TGCGCCAGCAGCCCCGGGACAGGGACTGGAAACACCATATATTTT	CASSPGTGTGNTIYF
TRBJ2-1	.	TRBV20-1	TRBD2	TGCAGTGCTAGTAGGCTAGCGGGAGGGTTTACCTACAATGAGCAGTTCTTC	CSASRLAGGFTYNEQFF
TRBJ2-1	.	TRBV10-3	TRBD1	TGTGCCATCAGTCTGGGGACAGTCAACAATGAGCAGTTCTTC	CAISLGTVNNEQFF
TRBJ2-3	once	TRBV3-1/TRBV3-2	.	TGTGCCAGCAGCCCCGTGGGGGGAGCCACAGATACGCAGTATTTT	CASSPVGGATDTQYF
TRBJ2-3	.	TRBV11-1	.	TGTGCCAGCACCTCCACAGATACGCAGTATTTT	CASTSTDTQYF
TRBJ2-7	.	TRBV27	.	TGTGCCAGCAGCTCATTACAGACCTATTACGAGCAGTACTTC	CASSSLQTYYEQYF
TRBJ1-1	.	TRBV7-8	TRBD1	TGTGCCAGCAGCTTAGCAGGGGGCAACACTGAAGCTTTCTTT	CASSLAGGNTEAFF
TRBJ2-6	.	TRBV6-5	.	TGTGCCAGCAGTCCACACTCTGGGGCCAACGTCCTGACTTTC	CASSPHSGANVLTF
TRBJ2-1	.	TRBV6-2/TRBV6-3	TRBD2	TGTGCCAGCAGTTACTCGGGCGGGAGGGCCAATGGTGAGCAGTTCTTC	CASSYSGGRANGEQFF
TRBJ2-2	.	TRBV4-2	.	TGTGCCAGCAGCCGAAGGGGTGACCGCTTACCGTCGAACACCGGGGAGCTGTTTTTT	CASSRRGDRLPSNTGELFF
TRBJ2-7	.	TRBV9	TRBD1	TGTGCCAGCAGTCCCGGGACAGGTCGCTCCTACGAGCAGTACTTC	CASSPGTGRSYEQYF
TRBJ2-1	.	TRBV5-1	.	TGCGCCAGCACTAACGGGGACTCCTACAATGAGCAGTTCTTC	CASTNGDSYNEQFF
TRBJ1-5	.	TRBV19	.	TGTGCCAGTAGTTTGGGCAGACTAAATCAGCCCCAGCATTTT	CASSLGRLNQPQHF
TRBJ1-2	.	TRBV4-2	.	TGTGCCAGCAGCCAAGATCGGCAGGGGAACTATGGCTACACCTTC	CASSQDRQGNYGYTF
TRBJ2-3	once	TRBV28	.	TGTGCCAGCAGGAAGGAGGATACGCAGTATTTT	CASRKEDTQYF
TRBJ2-7	once	TRBV6-2/TRBV6-3	.	TGTGCCAGCAGTCATTCGACTCCGTACGAGCAGTACTTC	CASSHSTPYEQYF
TRBJ1-2	.	TRBV4-2	TRBD1	TGTGCCAGCATTGGACAGGGCTCCCGTGGTGGCTACACCTTC	CASIGQGSRGGYTF
TRBJ1-3	once	TRBV4-1	.	TGCGCCAGCAGCCAAGATGGGGAGGGGGTCACTGGAAACACCATATATTTT	CASSQDGEGVTGNTIYF
TRBJ1-6	.	TRBV7-9	TRBD1	TGTGCCAGCAGCCCGGACAGGCAAATACTCCTCCACTTT	CASSPDRQILLHF
TRBJ1-3	.	TRBV5-6	TRBD1	TGTGCCAGCAGCATGGGACAGCCTTTTGGAAACACCATATATTTT	CASSMGQPFGNTIYF
TRBJ1-6	.	TRBV19	.	TGTGCCAGTAGTATAACGAGAAATAATTCACCCCTCCACTTT	CASSITRNNSPLHF
TRBJ2-5	once	TRBV3-1/TRBV3-2	TRBD1	TGTGCCAGCAGCCAAGGATCATCCGGGACAGGGCGGTGGCAAGAGACCCAGTACTTC	CASSQGSSGTGRWQETQYF
TRBJ2-5	.	TRBV14	.	TGTGCCAGCAGCCAAGGAGAGCTAATCCACGGTGAGACCCAGTACTTC	CASSQGELIHGETQYF
TRBJ2-1	.	TRBV4-1	.	TGCGCCAGCAGCCAAGGTCTAGCGGACAGCTCCTACAATGAGCAGTTCTTC	CASSQGLADSSYNEQFF
TRBJ2-7	.	TRBV4-1	TRBD1	TGCGCCAGCAGCCGGGTGGGGCCGGGACAGCTGAACTACGAGCAGTACTTC	CASSRVGPGQLNYEQYF
TRBJ1-2	.	TRBV7-9	TRBD1	TGTGCCAGCAGCTTAGGCGGGACAGGGGGTTTTCTCGATGGCTACACCTTC	CASSLGGTGGFLDGYTF
TRBJ2-5	.	TRBV30	.	TGTGCCTGGAGTTCGGGACTCCGCCAGACCCAGTACTTC	CAWSSGLRQTQYF
TRBJ2-1	.	TRBV3-1/TRBV3-2	TRBD2	TGTGCCAGCAGCCAAGACAGGGAGGGTGAGCAGTTCTTC	CASSQDREGEQFF
TRBJ2-7	.	TRBV9	.	TGTGCCAGCAGCGTAGGGCAGGTTCCCTACGAGCAGTACTTC	CASSVGQVPYEQYF
TRBJ2-7	.	TRBV28	.	TGTGCCAGCAGCCTCTCCGACGAGCAGTACTTC	CASSLSDEQYF
TRBJ2-5	few	TRBV10-3	.	TGTGCCATACGCGGAAGAGGGTCGGAGACCCAGTACTTC	CAIRGRGSETQYF
TRBJ2-5	once	TRBV9	.	TGTGCCAGCAGCGTAGGACTACAGCAAGAGACCCAGTACTTC	CASSVGLQQETQYF
TRBJ1-3	.	TRBV28	.	TGTGCCAGCAGTTTTCTGGGGAGCTCTGGAAACACCATATATTTT	CASSFLGSSGNTIYF